The clone carrying this T cell receptor (beta chain) showed up just once. What it binds is not known. This CDR3 spans 15 amino acids. Looked up from germline, CDR1 is MDHEN and CDR2 is SYDVKM. Losses at the gene ends were 5 bases for V and 5 bases for J; bases not matched to a gene: 9. This record comes from a study of glioma-infiltrating T cells after dendritic cell vaccination. Study outcomes and limitations: Only a small number of patients had complete blood and tumor samples. Survival was not directly related to TCR clonality in these patients.

Profiled with immunoSEQ multiplex PCR; TCRdb holds only in-frame clones, not every one. The sample holds roughly 83,000 clones, 65% to 90% seen once. The TCR comes from a human donor with glioblastoma. The sample in question was blood, obtained before dendritic cell vaccination. The chain has TRBV28 and TRBJ2-5; 9 positions match TRBD1. Here the CDR3 DNA reads TGTGCCAGCAGTCTACCGGGACAGGGAATTGAGACCCAGTACTTC. It specifies CASSLPGQGIETQYF.